The present T cell receptor beta chain was sequenced within a study of somatic mutations in cytotoxic T cells in rheumatoid arthritis. Study details: Patient blood (about 30 ml EDTA) was taken immediately after diagnosis and before treatment. Flow cytometric sorting isolated some V beta antibody-stained T-cell populations at nearly 100% purity, and among them were V beta1+ cells that underwent TCRB sequencing. Study results and caveats: For rheumatoid arthritis patients, CD8+ clonality increased with age, whereas it did not in healthy controls. Patients with rheumatoid arthritis did not differ significantly from age-matched healthy controls in CD8+ T-cell clonality.

TCRdb keeps only in-frame clones here, not all; method: immunoSEQ multiplex PCR. In the table there are some 10,000 clones, about nine tenths of which are singletons. V lost 0 bases, J lost 0 bases, and 2 bases lay in between. The CDR3 contains 14 residues. The germline gives CDR1 SGHVS, CDR2 FQNEAQ. Regarding this clone: Its target is unknown.

The TCR originated in a woman between 18 and 29 years old with rheumatoid arthritis. The sequencing input was CD4+ T cells sorted from blood. V gene TRBV7-8 combines with J gene TRBJ2-2; D is ambiguous. The CDR3 spells CASSLATNTGELFF. As DNA, the CDR3 is TGTGCCAGCAGCTTAGCTACGAACACCGGGGAGCTGTTTTTT.